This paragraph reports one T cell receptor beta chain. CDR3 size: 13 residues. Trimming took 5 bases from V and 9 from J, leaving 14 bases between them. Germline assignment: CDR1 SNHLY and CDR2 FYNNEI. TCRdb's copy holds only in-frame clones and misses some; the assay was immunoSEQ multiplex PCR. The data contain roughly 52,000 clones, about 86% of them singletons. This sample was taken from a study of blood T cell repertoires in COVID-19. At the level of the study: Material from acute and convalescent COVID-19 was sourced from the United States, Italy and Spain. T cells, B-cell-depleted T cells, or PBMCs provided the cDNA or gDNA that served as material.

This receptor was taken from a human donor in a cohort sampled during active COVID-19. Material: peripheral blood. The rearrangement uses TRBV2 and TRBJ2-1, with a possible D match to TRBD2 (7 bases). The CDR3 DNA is TGTGCCAGCAGTCCTGGACTAGGGGGTGAGCAGTTCTTC. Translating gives CASSPGLGGEQFF.